The sequence of this T cell receptor (beta chain) was determined in a study of tumor-infiltrating lymphocytes in primary liver carcinoma. A constant-region primer served to make TCR beta cDNA from about 0.5 ug total RNA. Libraries of TCR beta came from three nested multiplex PCR rounds with slightly modified ARM-PCR. Use of TRBV1-TRBV30 forward primers with a C-beta reverse primer characterized the first two PCR rounds, which lasted about 10 cycles each. Each CDR3 protein gets one entry after TCRdb re-called the multiplex PCR reads with MiXCR. Among about 23,000 distinct CDR3 sequences listed, around 77% were seen once. On this clonotype: A much larger clone is a single base away; this may be a read error.

There are 13 residues in the CDR3. CDR1 and CDR2 (germline): MNHEY, SVGAGI. The study co-extracted DNA and RNA from about 20-30 mg of unsorted bulk tissue. All tumor samples contained more than 90% viable tumor cells. Sequencing was performed on liver tumor tissue from sampling region 5. Regarding subset: tumor region T5, tumor centre. The TCR was taken from a woman aged 30 to 39 with primary liver carcinoma and hepatitis B virus infection. The rearrangement uses TRBV6-5 and TRBJ2-1, with 10 bases lining up with TRBD1. The CDR3 loop reads CDSSQRQGAEQFF. The CDR3 nucleotides are TGTGACAGCAGTCAACGACAGGGGGCTGAGCAGTTCTTC.